One and the same sample provided the 26 T cell receptor beta chains below, sequenced in a study of response to subunit inactivated influenza vaccine. TCRdb reanalysed the RT-PCR reads using MiXCR and keeps one entry per CDR3 protein. The sample has roughly 460,000 distinct CDR3 sequences; around 9.9% are singletons. This material consisted of PBMCs from blood, taken more than 35 days after vaccination. All receptors come from a man aged 45-60 years who received an inactivated influenza vaccine.

The chain combines TRBV29-1 with TRBJ2-5; TRBD2 aligns across 9 bases. Germline V CDR1 and CDR2: SQVTM, ANQGSEA. V lost 7 bases to trimming and J lost 2 bases; unmatched junction nucleotides: 17. CDR3 length: 17 amino acids. The DNA for the CDR3 is TGCAGCGGAGCCCAGATGGGGGCTAGCGGGAAACAAGAGACCCAGTACTTC. This gives the protein CSGAQMGASGKQETQYF.

This clonotype occurred a few times. The CDR3 coding sequence is TGTGCCAGCAGCCAAGAGGGAACAGGGGGCGGTTTCTATGGCTACACCTTC. Protein: CASSQEGTGGGFYGYTF. The chain carries TRBV4-2 and TRBJ1-2; TRBD1 agrees at 9 bases. This CDR3 has 17 amino acids. The germline CDR1 and CDR2 sequences are LGHNA and YNFKEQ. Germline trimming cut 0 bases from V and 4 bases from J; bases unmatched to any gene: 9.

This clonotype appeared a few times. CDR3 residues: CSVESYGSYGYTF. The CDR3 region has the DNA TGCAGCGTTGAATCCTACGGGTCATATGGCTACACCTTC. The chain has TRBV29-1 and TRBJ1-2; the D is unclear. This CDR3 is 13 amino acids long. CDR1 is SQVTM and CDR2 is ANQGSEA in the germline V gene. V lost 2 bases to trimming and J lost 5 bases, with 12 bases between them.

The rearrangement uses TRBV20-1 and TRBJ2-3, with 7 positions matching TRBD1. CDR1 is DFQATT and CDR2 is SNEGSKA in the germline V gene (reference sequence). V lost 6 bases to trimming and J lost 2 bases; unmatched junction nucleotides: 8. The CDR3 extends over 14 amino acids. CDR3 in DNA: TGCAGTGCCTTGGGACAGAGCGTCACAGATACGCAGTATTTT. Translation gives CSALGQSVTDTQYF.

The V call is TRBV27, the J call TRBJ2-3; TRBD2 aligns across 13 bases. Germline lookup yields CDR1 MNHEY and CDR2 SMNVEV (reference sequence). This CDR3 has 14 amino acids. Trimming took 7 bases from V and 3 from J; bases not matched to a gene: 1. The CDR3 sequence is CASKGLAGTDTQYF. CDR3 nucleotide sequence: TGTGCCAGCAAGGGACTAGCGGGAACAGATACGCAGTATTTT.

The CDR3 DNA reads as TGTGCCAGCAGCTTGCAGCGGGGGGAATACAATGAGCAGTTCTTC. Amino acids: CASSLQRGEYNEQFF. This sequence joins TRBV11-2 and TRBJ2-1; 9 bases line up with TRBD2. The CDR3 contains 15 residues. The V gene end was trimmed by 3 bases and the J gene end by 4 bases; junction bases not matched to a gene: 4. CDR1 and CDR2 from the germline V gene are SGHAT and FQNNGV.

This clonotype was seen many times. The chain joins TRBV20-1 to TRBJ2-5, with TRBD2 matching 10 bases. Germline V gives CDR1 DFQATT, CDR2 SNEGSKA (reference sequence). V lost 3 bases, J lost 11 bases, and 9 bases stayed unmatched. CDR3 size: 13 residues. The CDR3 DNA reads TGCAGTGCTAGTCCTAGCGGGAGAGAGGTTCAGTACTTC. Amino acid sequence: CSASPSGREVQYF.

This clonotype was picked up many times. The gene calls are TRBV20-1 and TRBJ2-7; D is uncertain. The CDR3 runs 16 residues. The V end was cut by 3 bases, the J end by 4 bases, with 22 bases between. CDR1 is DFQATT, CDR2 SNEGSKA, per germline (reference sequence). CDR3 sequence (DNA): TGCAGTGCTAGTCCCTTCTCTGGGCTAGATGATTACGAGCAGTACTTC. Translating it yields CSASPFSGLDDYEQYF.

The chain is built from TRBV5-1 and TRBJ1-2; D is ambiguous. The CDR3 runs to 14 residues. V dropped 6 bases and J dropped 2 bases, with 14 bases sitting between them. CDR1 and CDR2 from the germline V gene are SGHRS and YFSETQ. CDR3 bases: TGCGCCAGCACCAACGGAGGCCCGAACTATGGCTACACCTTC. Its protein is CASTNGGPNYGYTF.

The rearrangement uses TRBV4-3 and TRBJ2-2, with 7 bases lining up with TRBD2. Germline loops: CDR1 LGHNA, CDR2 YSLEER. There are 16 residues in the CDR3. With V trimmed by 0 bases and J by 2 bases, 3 bases remained unmatched. CDR3 bases: TGCGCCAGCAGCCAAGAAGGCGGGAGAAACACCGGGGAGCTGTTTTTT. This sequence encodes CASSQEGGRNTGELFF.

There are many counts of this clonotype. This sequence joins TRBV29-1 and TRBJ2-1, with D perhaps assigned TRBD1 or TRBD2 (5 bases each). CDR1 is SQVTM and CDR2 is ANQGSEA in the germline V gene. V lost 7 bases and J 2 bases, leaving 9 bases between the germline ends. The CDR3 sequence is 12 residues long. CDR3: CSAGPPYNEQFF. CDR3 nucleotides: TGCAGCGCGGGACCCCCCTACAATGAGCAGTTCTTC.

Only a few counts were recorded for this clonotype. The chain joins TRBV28 to TRBJ2-3; D remains ambiguous. The CDR3 is 15 residues long. V lost 1 base to trimming and J lost 3 bases, with 11 bases between them. Per the germline V gene, CDR1 is MDHEN and CDR2 is SYDVKM. CDR3 residues: CASSLLVLGTDTQYF. The CDR3 bases are TGTGCCAGCAGTTTATTAGTCTTGGGTACAGATACGCAGTATTTT.

This clonotype was observed a handful of times. This sequence joins TRBV28 and TRBJ2-7; no clear D gene. The CDR3 extends over 12 amino acids. The germline V gene encodes CDR1 MDHEN and CDR2 SYDVKM. The germline V and J ends were trimmed by 2 bases and 9 bases, with 11 bases remaining between them. This CDR3 reads CASSLPQVAQYF. The CDR3 DNA sequence: TGTGCCAGCAGTTTACCGCAAGTGGCGCAGTACTTC.

The rearrangement joins TRBV28 to TRBJ1-3; possibly TRBD1 for D (6 bases). Germline V gives CDR1 MDHEN, CDR2 SYDVKM. CDR3 size: 14 residues. Trimming cost V 4 bases and J 2 bases, with 9 bases left between them. The chain's CDR3 is CASSSYRAGNTIYF. The CDR3 nucleotides are TGTGCCAGCAGTTCCTACAGGGCTGGAAACACCATATATTTT. Supplemented by reference TRBV28 and TRBJ1-3, the full variable domain reads DVKVTQSSRYLVKRTGEKVFLECVQDMDHENMFWYRQDPGLGLRLIYFSYDVKMKEKGDIPEGYSVSREKKERFSLILESASTNQTSMYLCASSSYRAGNTIYFGEGSWLTVV.

This clonotype was found a few times. The V gene is TRBV28, the J gene TRBJ2-7, with D perhaps matching TRBD1 or TRBD2 (5 bases each). Germline CDR1 MDHEN, CDR2 SYDVKM. This CDR3 spans 15 amino acids. Trimming left V 5 bases short and J 3 bases short, with 17 bases between. The DNA for the CDR3 is TGTGCCAGCAGTACAATAGAGGGCAGGGTCTACGAGCAGTACTTC. Translation gives CASSTIEGRVYEQYF.

The rearrangement joins TRBV11-2 to TRBJ2-7, with 13 bases fitting TRBD2. V gave up 4 bases and J gave up 1 base; unmatched junction bases: 1. Per germline, CDR1 SGHAT and CDR2 FQNNGV. CDR3 length: 15 amino acids. The chain's CDR3 is CASSWGLAGSYEQYF. DNA for the CDR3: TGTGCCAGCAGCTGGGGACTAGCGGGATCCTACGAGCAGTACTTC. Using reference TRBV11-2 and TRBJ2-7 for the parts outside the CDR3, the full variable domain is EAGVAQSPRYKIIEKRQSVAFWCNPISGHATLYWYQQILGQGPKLLIQFQNNGVVDDSQLPKDRFSAERLKGVDSTLKIQPAKLEDSAVYLCASSWGLAGSYEQYFGPGTRLTVT.

This clonotype has ten or more counts. The rearrangement joins TRBV7-8 to TRBJ1-3; D unclear. CDR3 length equals 15 residues. CDR1 is SGHVS, CDR2 FQNEAQ, per germline. V lost 1 base and J 0 bases, leaving 7 bases between the germline ends. Here the CDR3 DNA reads TGTGCCAGCAGCTTAGGCAGGAGCTCTGGAAACACCATATATTTT. The encoded protein is CASSLGRSSGNTIYF.

This clonotype has just a few counts. The J gene is TRBJ2-5, the V gene TRBV29-1; no definite D call. Germline CDR1 SQVTM, CDR2 ANQGSEA. The length of the CDR3 is 13 residues. Trimming stripped 8 bases from V and 0 bases from J, with 13 bases between. The CDR3 sequence is CSIQITYQETQYF. CDR3 in DNA: TGCAGCATTCAAATAACGTACCAAGAGACCCAGTACTTC.

This clonotype was seen at least ten times. The V call is TRBV12-3 or TRBV12-4, the J call TRBJ2-1; 12 nucleotides line up with TRBD2. CDR3 size: 16 residues. Germline trimming cut 2 bases from V and 7 bases from J; bases unmatched to any gene: 6. The CDR3 is CASSLSSGGALNEQFF. The CDR3 DNA reads as TGTGCCAGCAGTTTATCTAGCGGGGGGGCCTTAAATGAGCAGTTCTTC.

This clonotype was detected a few times. The chain recombines TRBV25-1 with TRBJ2-2; D is perhaps TRBD1 (5 bases). This CDR3 region has 15 residues. CDR1 MGHDK and CDR2 SYGVNS come from the germline V gene. V dropped 4 bases and J dropped 5 bases, with 14 bases sitting between them. The CDR3 spells CASSGRAGNTGELFF. The CDR3 coding sequence is TGTGCCAGCAGTGGACGTGCAGGGAATACCGGGGAGCTGTTTTTT.

V and J are TRBV18 and TRBJ2-1; TRBD1 matches at 8 bases. V dropped 4 bases and J dropped 4; count of bases not matched to a gene: 6. This CDR3 contains 15 residues. Germline CDR1 reads KGHSH; CDR2 reads LQKENI. Here the CDR3 reads CASSRRQGPYNEQFF. CDR3 DNA sequence: TGTGCCAGCTCACGCCGACAGGGGCCTTACAATGAGCAGTTCTTC.

This clonotype was detected many times. The chain combines TRBV7-2 with TRBJ1-5, with unresolved D. Looked up from germline, CDR1 is SGHTA and CDR2 is FQGNSA. This CDR3 has 12 amino acids. V was clipped by 1 base and J by 7 bases, with 5 bases between them. Written as DNA, the CDR3 is TGTGCCAGCAGCTTAGAACGGCAGCCCCAGCATTTT. It specifies CASSLERQPQHF.

The CDR3 is CASSLRQGEGGNTIYF. In DNA, the CDR3 is TGTGCCAGCAGCTTACGACAGGGGGAGGGTGGAAACACCATATATTTT. The chain combines TRBV7-2 with TRBJ1-3; 9 nucleotides align to TRBD1. The CDR3 loop spans 16 amino acids. Germline V gene data show CDR1 as SGHTA and CDR2 as FQGNSA. After removal of 2 bases from V and 3 bases from J, the junction contained 5 bases not matched to a gene.

This clonotype came up many times. The chain is built from TRBV2 and TRBJ2-1; TRBD2 matches 8 bases. CDR3 length equals 14 residues. V gave up 7 bases and J gave up 4 bases; unmatched junction bases: 6. Germline CDR1 reads SNHLY; CDR2 reads FYNNEI. The CDR3 sequence: CASKSGGLYNEQFF. CDR3 in DNA: TGTGCCAGCAAAAGCGGGGGCTTGTACAATGAGCAGTTCTTC.

This clonotype has just a few counts. The chain joins TRBV24-1 to TRBJ2-1; 9 nucleotides match TRBD1. The CDR3 contains 17 residues. Losses at the gene ends were 2 bases for V and 9 bases for J; bases not matched to a gene: 13. Germline CDR1 reads KGHDR; CDR2 reads SFDVKD. The CDR3 sequence: CATSDYPSRTGAIEQFF. Here the CDR3 DNA reads TGTGCCACCAGTGATTACCCCTCGAGGACAGGGGCCATTGAGCAGTTCTTC.

There are a few counts of this clonotype. In DNA, the CDR3 is TGCAGTGCTAGGTCTGTGGGCGGAGGCAAAAACATTCAGTACTTC. It encodes CSARSVGGGKNIQYF. V and J are TRBV20-1 and TRBJ2-4, with TRBD2 as a possible D gene (5 bases). CDR3 size: 15 residues. Trimming removed 3 bases at V and 3 bases at J, with 15 bases between. The germline gives CDR1 DFQATT, CDR2 SNEGSKA (reference sequence).